Below, one T cell receptor beta chain is given with its context. Its antigen is not identified. The entry originates in a study of T cell responses to AZD1222 COVID-19 vaccine. The study, taken as a whole, reports: Reportedly, nearly half of unique spike TCRs recognized epitopes outside B.1.351/B.1.1.7 mutations. Donors, mostly white British, included more females; clonal diversity was possibly underestimated. Spike-wide vaccine-associated CD4 TCRs dominated at 160-218 and 743-854.

This table comes from immunoSEQ multiplex PCR, and its TCRdb copy is limited to in-frame clones, with some not included. The data contain roughly 190,000 clones, around nine tenths of them singletons. Germline V lookup: CDR1 SGDLS, CDR2 YYNGEE. The CDR3 contains 15 residues. Trimming stripped 3 bases from V and 0 bases from J, with 13 bases between. This chain joins TRBV9 and TRBJ2-7; possibly TRBD1 for D (6 bases). The sequencing used peripheral blood, collected 28 days after the second dose of the MenACWY control vaccine. This receptor was identified in an adult who received the MenACWY meningococcal vaccine as a control. The CDR3 nucleotides read TGTGCCAGCAGCGCGATCGGGACAAACTCCTACGAGCAGTACTTC. It translates to CASSAIGTNSYEQYF. Supplemented by reference TRBV9 and TRBJ2-7, the full variable domain reads DSGVTQTPKHLITATGQRVTLRCSPRSGDLSVYWYQQSLDQGLQFLIQYYNGEERAKGNILERFSAQQFPDLHSELNLSSLELGDSALYFCASSAIGTNSYEQYFGPGTRLTVT.